This is a list of T cell receptor beta chains from one sample in a study of cytomegalovirus exposure and HLA in healthy donors. Produced via immunoSEQ multiplex PCR; TCRdb's table is partial and in-frame only. This table has around 150,000 clones, roughly 70% appearing once. The sample was PBMCs. The receptor source for this set is a man aged 30 to 39 in good health and CMV-seropositive. Each CDR3 is given with its conserved first and last residue. Each record gives: J gene, clone size, V gene, CDR3 protein. Only some rows state a clone size, as once, few, many or a class for expanded clones.

>TRBJ2-5|-|TRBV5-4
CASSFAGGLRETQYF
>TRBJ2-2|-|TRBV6-5
CASSSGDFLSGELFF
>TRBJ2-2|-|TRBV7-9
CASSSPRGGGSYTGELFF
>TRBJ2-7|-|TRBV10-1
CASSDSKGLASYEQYF
>TRBJ1-1|-|TRBV30
CAWIPPTGGTEAFF
>TRBJ1-1|-|TRBV6-1
CASSERDREAFF
>TRBJ2-1|-|TRBV27
CASSSASGVYNEQFF
>TRBJ2-7|few|TRBV27
CASSFGFTTTTYEQYF
>TRBJ2-2|-|TRBV18
CASSPLVTSGSPGELFF
>TRBJ2-7|-|TRBV6-1
CASRTATTREQYF
>TRBJ2-7|-|TRBV29-1
CSVRLADLYEQYF
>TRBJ1-6|-|TRBV30
CAWGGTDNSPLHF
>TRBJ2-7|-|TRBV7-9
CASSLVGRESSYEQYF
>TRBJ1-4|few|TRBV27
CASSLRVGKEKLFF
>TRBJ1-2|-|TRBV30
CAWSVGEVHTF
>TRBJ1-3|-|TRBV2
CASSETGPGNTIYF
>TRBJ1-2|-|TRBV5-1
CASSLEESRTGGYTF
>TRBJ2-3|few|TRBV19
CASSIASGLGTDTQYF
>TRBJ2-5|once|TRBV7-9
CASSYPGVETQYF
>TRBJ2-7|-|TRBV6-5
CAIGDRDNSYEQYF
>TRBJ2-7|few|TRBV6-5
CASSYSISGTSYEQYF
>TRBJ2-3|few|TRBV19
CASRTPGDTQYF
>TRBJ2-2|-|TRBV6-5
CASRYRDRGTGELFF
>TRBJ1-2|-|TRBV27
CASTSTGGPPSNYGYTF
>TRBJ2-7|-|TRBV7-9
CASEDRVAYEQYF
>TRBJ2-5|-|TRBV19
CASSKGDSETQYF
>TRBJ1-2|-|TRBV2
CATAGPTGAYGYTF
>TRBJ2-5|-|TRBV28
CASSLSGGQGDF
>TRBJ2-5|-|TRBV5-8
CASSLASGSLETQYF